The 2 T cell receptor beta chains reported below all come from one sample, sequenced in a study of T cells of healthy individuals. TCRdb reprocessed the 5' RACE reads with MiXCR, giving one entry per CDR3 protein. The repertoire holds fewer than 90,000 distinct CDR3 sequences, with approximately 5.4% as singletons. The receptors shown here come from a female donor in good health.

By share, this clonotype counts as medium-sized. The V gene is TRBV9, the J gene TRBJ1-2; no clear D gene. V lost 6 bases and J 7 bases, leaving 10 bases between the germline ends. The CDR3 runs 11 residues. Germline lookup yields CDR1 SGDLS and CDR2 YYNGEE. This CDR3 reads CASNGFAGYTF. DNA for the CDR3: TGTGCCAGCAATGGTTTTGCTGGCTACACCTTC.

This clonotype turned up a few times. This rearrangement joins TRBV27 to TRBJ2-1, with 9 bases aligning to TRBD2. The germline V gene has CDR1 MNHEY and CDR2 SMNVEV (reference sequence). This CDR3 has 15 amino acids. J gave up 9 bases and V 2 bases, and 8 bases lay outside the gene matches. This chain's CDR3 is CASSLALAGSSEQFF. The CDR3 DNA follows: TGTGCCAGCAGTTTAGCACTAGCGGGTAGCAGTGAGCAGTTCTTC.